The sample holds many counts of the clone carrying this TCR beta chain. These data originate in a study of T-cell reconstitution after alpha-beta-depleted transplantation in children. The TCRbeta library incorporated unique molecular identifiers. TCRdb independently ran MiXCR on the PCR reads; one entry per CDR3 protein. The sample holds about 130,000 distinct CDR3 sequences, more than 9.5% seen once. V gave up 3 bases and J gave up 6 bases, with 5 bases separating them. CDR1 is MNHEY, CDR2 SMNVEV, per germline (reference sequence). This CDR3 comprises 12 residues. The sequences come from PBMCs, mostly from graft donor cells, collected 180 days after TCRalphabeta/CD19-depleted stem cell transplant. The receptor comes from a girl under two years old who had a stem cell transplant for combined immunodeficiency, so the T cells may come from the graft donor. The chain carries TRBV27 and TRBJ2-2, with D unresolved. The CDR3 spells CASSFLAGELFF. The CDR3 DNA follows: TGTGCCAGCAGTTTTCTAGCCGGGGAGCTGTTTTTT.